These 13 T cell receptor beta chains were sequenced from one sample in a study of glioma-infiltrating T cells (TCRdb year 2016). The sequencer was an Illumina MiSeq. The iRepertoire nested amplicon-rescue multiplex PCR (arm-PCR) platform was used to amplify TCR alpha and beta CDR3 regions from RNA. Clones were called with MiXCR by TCRdb after fastp trimmed the public reads at Q25, and only in-frame beta chains were retained. Duplicate CDR3 protein sequences are folded into a single record with the most common DNA and genes. This sample holds around 350,000 distinct CDR3 sequences; approximately 42% were observed only once. The top ten hold more than 10% of the sample. The sequencing input was glioma tissue, nonneoplastic brain tissue, or PBMCs (not recorded which). These receptors were collected from a human donor with low-grade glioma or glioblastoma, undergoing nonglioma brain surgery, or in good health (not recorded which).

A note on this clonotype: The missing conserved phenylalanine or tryptophan at the end of this CDR3 makes a read error likely. The chain combines TRBV10-3 with TRBJ2-1; 12 bases line up with TRBD2. Germline lookup yields CDR1 ENHRY and CDR2 SYGVKD. V gave up 6 bases and J gave up 6 bases; unmatched junction bases: 18. This CDR3 spans 19 amino acids. CDR3 nucleotides: TGTGCCATCAGACCCTCTTCACGGACTAGCGGGATAGGTGTCAATGAGCAGTTCATC. Translation: CAIRPSSRTSGIGVNEQFI.

This clonotype was picked up a small number of times. This sequence joins TRBV19 and TRBJ1-2; D ambiguous. From germline, CDR1 is LNHDA and CDR2 SQIVND (reference sequence). Trimming shortened V by 3 bases and J by 0 bases, and 11 bases separated the two germline ends. This CDR3 spans 15 amino acids. The CDR3 DNA reads TGTGCCAGTAGTATTTCGAAGCCCCCTAACTATGGCTACACCTTC. Translated: CASSISKPPNYGYTF. Together with reference TRBV19 and TRBJ1-2, the CDR3 gives the full variable domain: DGGITQSPKYLFRKEGQNVTLSCEQNLNHDAMYWYRQDPGQGLRLIYYSQIVNDFQKGDIAEGYSVSREKKESFPLTVTSAQKNPTAFYLCASSISKPPNYGYTFGSGTRLTVV.

The gene calls are TRBV6-5 and TRBJ2-2; TRBD2 agrees at 8 bases. Germline CDR1 reads MNHEY; CDR2 reads SVGAGI. The CDR3 totals 15 residues. V shed 4 bases and J 5 bases; nucleotides not matched to a gene: 6. CDR3 nucleotide sequence: TGTGCCAGCAGTTCTAGCGGGCAGGGAACCGGGGAGCTGTTTTTT. Encoded protein: CASSSSGQGTGELFF.

There are many counts of this clonotype. The genes are TRBV15 and TRBJ2-7, with 8 bases matching TRBD2. Germline CDR1 LNHNV, CDR2 YYDKDF (reference sequence). The CDR3 length is 15 residues. J gave up 0 bases and V 5 bases, and 6 bases lay outside the gene matches. The CDR3 sequence: CATSQLAENSYEQYF. The CDR3 DNA reads as TGTGCCACCAGCCAACTAGCGGAAAACTCCTACGAGCAGTACTTC.

With respect to this clonotype: Given a much more abundant clone one base away, this may be a read error. Here the CDR3 DNA reads TGTGCCAGCAGTGCCCGGAAGGACACCGGGGAGCTGTTTTTT. Translated, it gives CASSARKDTGELFF. The chain has TRBV6-1 and TRBJ2-2; D unclear. Trimming took 4 bases from V and 3 from J, leaving 9 bases between them. Germline assignment: CDR1 MNHNS and CDR2 SASEGT. The CDR3 is 14 residues long.

This clonotype occurred many times. The chain has TRBV20-1 and TRBJ1-1; a weak D match, TRBD1 (5 bases). Germline V CDR1 and CDR2: DFQATT, SNEGSKA (reference sequence). This CDR3 comprises 12 residues. V was trimmed by 6 bases and J by 4 bases, leaving 12 bases between them. The CDR3 here is CSASEGITEAFF. The CDR3 DNA reads as TGCAGTGCCTCTGAGGGGATCACTGAAGCTTTCTTT.

CDR3 loop: CASKGDSSSYNEQFF. CDR3 nucleotide sequence: TGTGCCAGCAAGGGGGACTCCAGCTCCTACAATGAGCAGTTCTTC. The chain combines TRBV6-1 with TRBJ2-1; D assignment may be TRBD1 or TRBD2 (6 bases each). This CDR3 is 15 amino acids long. V lost 7 bases and J lost 0, with 13 bases in between. The germline gives CDR1 MNHNS, CDR2 SASEGT.

This clonotype was detected only once. One end of the junction does not line up with germline, which may come from a read error. This sequence joins TRBV20-1 and TRBJ2-3; D possibly corresponds to TRBD1 (5 bases). The CDR3 runs 17 residues. Germline CDR1 reads DFQATT; CDR2 reads SNEGSKA (reference sequence). The CDR3 here is CSARDTGSWGSTDRQYF. Written as DNA, the CDR3 is TGCAGTGCTAGAGATACCGGATCCTGGGGCAGCACAGATAGGCAGTATTTT.

This sequence joins TRBV28 and TRBJ2-5; possible D gene TRBD2, 6 bases. V lost 5 bases to trimming and J lost 4 bases, with 23 bases between them. Per germline, CDR1 MDHEN and CDR2 SYDVKM. This CDR3 contains 17 residues. CDR3 sequence (DNA): TGTGCCAGCAGTGCCGGCGGGGAGAGATGGTGGCCAGAGACCCAGTACTTC. It codes for CASSAGGERWWPETQYF. Full variable domain (remainder filled in from reference TRBV28 and TRBJ2-5): DVKVTQSSRYLVKRTGEKVFLECVQDMDHENMFWYRQDPGLGLRLIYFSYDVKMKEKGDIPEGYSVSREKKERFSLILESASTNQTSMYLCASSAGGERWWPETQYFGPGTRLLVL.

The gene calls are TRBV5-4 and TRBJ2-1, with a weak D call TRBD1 (7 bases). Germline V gene lookup returns CDR1 SGHNT and CDR2 YYREEE (reference sequence). The CDR3 sequence is 14 residues long. Trimming pared 4 bases from V and 9 bases from J, leaving 17 bases between. Here the CDR3 reads CASSGGGEASEQFF. CDR3 coding DNA: TGTGCCAGCAGCGGAGGGGGCGAGGCTAGTGAGCAGTTCTTC.

This clonotype turned up a few times. This sequence joins TRBV20-1 and TRBJ2-3; 13 bases agree with TRBD2. V shed 6 bases, J shed 5 bases, and the junction held 8 bases outside the gene matches. This CDR3 contains 15 residues. Germline CDR1 DFQATT, CDR2 SNEGSKA (reference sequence). The CDR3 bases are TGCAGTGCCATCGGACTAGCGGGAGCAGGAGATACGCAGTATTTT. Amino acids: CSAIGLAGAGDTQYF.

With respect to this clonotype: A clone one base away is much larger, so this may be a read error. The genes are TRBV20-1 and TRBJ2-7, with D unclear. Germline loops: CDR1 DFQATT, CDR2 SNEGSKA (reference sequence). Trimming shortened V by 6 bases and J by 0 bases, and 15 bases separated the two germline ends. The CDR3 is 14 residues long. CDR3 region: CSAHDGSSSYEQYF. As DNA, the CDR3 is TGCAGTGCCCACGACGGGTCTAGCTCCTACGAGCAGTACTTC.

The chain joins TRBV20-1 to TRBJ2-1, with 16 bases matching TRBD2. V shed 0 bases, J shed 1 base, and the junction held 9 bases outside the gene matches. This CDR3 contains 20 residues. Germline lookup yields CDR1 DFQATT and CDR2 SNEGSKA (reference sequence). In DNA form, the CDR3 reads TGCAGTGCTAGAGATCTGGGACTAGCGGGAGGGCGTGGATCCTACAATGAGCAGTTCTTC. This encodes CSARDLGLAGGRGSYNEQFF.